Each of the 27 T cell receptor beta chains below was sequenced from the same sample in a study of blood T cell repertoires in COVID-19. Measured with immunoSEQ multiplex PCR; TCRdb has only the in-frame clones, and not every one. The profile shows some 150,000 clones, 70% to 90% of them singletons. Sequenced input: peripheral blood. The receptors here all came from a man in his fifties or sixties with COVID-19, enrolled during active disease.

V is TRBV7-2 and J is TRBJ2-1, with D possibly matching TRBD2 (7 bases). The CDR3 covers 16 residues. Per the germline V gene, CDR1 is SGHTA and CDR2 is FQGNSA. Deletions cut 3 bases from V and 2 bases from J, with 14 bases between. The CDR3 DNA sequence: TGTGCCAGCAGCTTCGAGGGGGGGTCTCCCTACAATGAGCAGTTCTTC. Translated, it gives CASSFEGGSPYNEQFF.

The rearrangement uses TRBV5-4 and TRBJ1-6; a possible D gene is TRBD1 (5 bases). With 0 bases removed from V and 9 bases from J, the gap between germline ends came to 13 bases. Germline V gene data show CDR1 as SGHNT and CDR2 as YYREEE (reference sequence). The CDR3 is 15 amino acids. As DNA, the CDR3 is TGTGCCAGCAGCTTGGATCAAGGGGTGGTTTCACCCCTCCACTTT. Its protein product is CASSLDQGVVSPLHF.

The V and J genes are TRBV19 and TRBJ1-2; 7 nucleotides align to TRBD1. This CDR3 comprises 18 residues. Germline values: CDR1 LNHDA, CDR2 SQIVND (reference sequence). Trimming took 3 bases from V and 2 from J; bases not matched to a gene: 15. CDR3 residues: CASSIRSPGGMLNYGYTF. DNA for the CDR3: TGTGCCAGTAGTATTCGGTCGCCAGGGGGTATGTTGAACTATGGCTACACCTTC.

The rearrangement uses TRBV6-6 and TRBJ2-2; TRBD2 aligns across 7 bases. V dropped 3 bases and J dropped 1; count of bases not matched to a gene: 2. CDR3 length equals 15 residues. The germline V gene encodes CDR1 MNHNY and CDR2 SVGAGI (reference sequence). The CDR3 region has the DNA TGTGCCAGCAGTTATCCGGGGGGGAACACCGGGGAGCTGTTTTTT. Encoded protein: CASSYPGGNTGELFF.

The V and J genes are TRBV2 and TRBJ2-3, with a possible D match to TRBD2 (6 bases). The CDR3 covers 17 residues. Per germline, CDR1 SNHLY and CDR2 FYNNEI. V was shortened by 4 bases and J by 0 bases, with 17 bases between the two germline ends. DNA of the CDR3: TGTGCCAGCAGTGTTCTCGCGCGAGGGACTAGCACAGATACGCAGTATTTT. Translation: CASSVLARGTSTDTQYF. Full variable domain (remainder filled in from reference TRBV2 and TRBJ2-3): EPEVTQTPSHQVTQMGQEVILRCVPISNHLYFYWYRQILGQKVEFLVSFYNNEISEKSEIFDDQFSVERPDGSNFTLKIRSTKLEDSAMYFCASSVLARGTSTDTQYFGPGTRLTVL.

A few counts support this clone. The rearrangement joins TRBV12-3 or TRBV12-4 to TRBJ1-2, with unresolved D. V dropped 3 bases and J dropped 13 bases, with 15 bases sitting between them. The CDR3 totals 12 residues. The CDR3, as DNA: TGTGCCAGCAGTTTTCCCTCCGGGGTTCCCACCTTC. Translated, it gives CASSFPSGVPTF.

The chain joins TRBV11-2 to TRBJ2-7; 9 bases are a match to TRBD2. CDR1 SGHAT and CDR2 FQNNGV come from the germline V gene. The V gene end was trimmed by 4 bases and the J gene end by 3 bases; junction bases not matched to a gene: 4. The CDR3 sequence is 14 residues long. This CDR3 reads CASSSGLANYEQYF. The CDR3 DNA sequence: TGTGCCAGCAGCTCCGGACTAGCGAACTACGAGCAGTACTTC.

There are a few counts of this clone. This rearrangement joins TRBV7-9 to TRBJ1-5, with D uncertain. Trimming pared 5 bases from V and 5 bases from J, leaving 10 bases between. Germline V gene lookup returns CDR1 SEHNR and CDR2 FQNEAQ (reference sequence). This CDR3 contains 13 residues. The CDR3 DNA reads TGTGCCAGCAGCAAAGGTATCGATCAGCCCCAGCATTTT. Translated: CASSKGIDQPQHF. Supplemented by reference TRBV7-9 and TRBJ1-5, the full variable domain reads DTGVSQNPRHKITKRGQNVTFRCDPISEHNRLYWYRQTLGQGPEFLTYFQNEAQLEKSRLLSDRFSAERPKGSFSTLEIQRTEQGDSAMYLCASSKGIDQPQHFGDGTRLSIL.

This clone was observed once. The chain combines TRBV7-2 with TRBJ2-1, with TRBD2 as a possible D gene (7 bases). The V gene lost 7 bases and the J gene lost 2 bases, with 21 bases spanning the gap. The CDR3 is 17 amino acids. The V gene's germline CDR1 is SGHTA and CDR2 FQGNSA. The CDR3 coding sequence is TGTGCCAGCACCAGACGGGGGCGGGGGTCCACCTACAATGAGCAGTTCTTC. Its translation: CASTRRGRGSTYNEQFF.

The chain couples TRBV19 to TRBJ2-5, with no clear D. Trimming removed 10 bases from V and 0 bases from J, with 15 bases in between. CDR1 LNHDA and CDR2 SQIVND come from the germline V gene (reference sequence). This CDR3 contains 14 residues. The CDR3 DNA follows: TGTGCCACCCGAGAAAGAAAGTACCAAGAGACCCAGTACTTC. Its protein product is CATRERKYQETQYF.

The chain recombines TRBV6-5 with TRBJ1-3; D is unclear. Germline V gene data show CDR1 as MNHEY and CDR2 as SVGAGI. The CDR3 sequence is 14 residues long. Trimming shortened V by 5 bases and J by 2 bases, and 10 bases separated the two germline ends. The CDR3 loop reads CASSPGNAGNTIYF. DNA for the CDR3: TGTGCCAGCAGTCCGGGAAATGCTGGAAACACCATATATTTT.

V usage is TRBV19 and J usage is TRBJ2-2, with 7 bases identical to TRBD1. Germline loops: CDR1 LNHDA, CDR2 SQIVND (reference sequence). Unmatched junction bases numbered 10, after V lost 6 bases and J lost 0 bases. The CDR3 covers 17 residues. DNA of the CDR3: TGTGCCAGTAGAAGGGACAGCAACTTACCGAACACCGGGGAGCTGTTTTTT. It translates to CASRRDSNLPNTGELFF.

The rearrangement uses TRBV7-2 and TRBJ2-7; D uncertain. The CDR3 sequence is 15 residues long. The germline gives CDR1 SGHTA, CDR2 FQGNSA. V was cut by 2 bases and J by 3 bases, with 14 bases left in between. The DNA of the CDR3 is TGTGCCAGCAGCTTATATTGGGCAGAGAACTACGAGCAGTACTTC. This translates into CASSLYWAENYEQYF.

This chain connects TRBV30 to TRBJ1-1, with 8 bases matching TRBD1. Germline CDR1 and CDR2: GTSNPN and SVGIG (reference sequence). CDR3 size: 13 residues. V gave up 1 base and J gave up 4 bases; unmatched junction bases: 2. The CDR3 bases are TGTGCCTGGAGTGGACAGGGGAGCACTGAAGCTTTCTTT. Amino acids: CAWSGQGSTEAFF.

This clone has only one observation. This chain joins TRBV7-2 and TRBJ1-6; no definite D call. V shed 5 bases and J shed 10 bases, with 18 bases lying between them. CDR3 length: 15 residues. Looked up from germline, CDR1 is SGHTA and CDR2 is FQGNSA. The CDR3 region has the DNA TGTGCCAGCAGCACCACAGTGAGGTCGGGGTCACCCCTCCACTTT. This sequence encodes CASSTTVRSGSPLHF.

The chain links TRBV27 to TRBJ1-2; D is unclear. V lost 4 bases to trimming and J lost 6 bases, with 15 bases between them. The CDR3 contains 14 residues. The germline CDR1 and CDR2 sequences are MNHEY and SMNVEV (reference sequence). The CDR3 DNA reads TGTGCCAGCAGTTCCCGGACGGAGGGCCATGGCTACACCTTC. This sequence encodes CASSSRTEGHGYTF.

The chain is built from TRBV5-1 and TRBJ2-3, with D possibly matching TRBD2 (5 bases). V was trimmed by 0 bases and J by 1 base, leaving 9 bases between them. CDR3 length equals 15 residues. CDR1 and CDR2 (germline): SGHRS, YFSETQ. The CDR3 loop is CASSLALAGTDTQYF. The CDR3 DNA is TGCGCCAGCAGCTTGGCTCTAGCAGGCACAGATACGCAGTATTTT.

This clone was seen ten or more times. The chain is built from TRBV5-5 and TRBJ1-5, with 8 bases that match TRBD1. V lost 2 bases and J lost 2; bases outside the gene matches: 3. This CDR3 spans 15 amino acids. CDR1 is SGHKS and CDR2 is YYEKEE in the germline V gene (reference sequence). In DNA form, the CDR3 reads TGTGCCAGCAGCTTCGACAGGGGTGGCAATCAGCCCCAGCATTTT. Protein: CASSFDRGGNQPQHF.

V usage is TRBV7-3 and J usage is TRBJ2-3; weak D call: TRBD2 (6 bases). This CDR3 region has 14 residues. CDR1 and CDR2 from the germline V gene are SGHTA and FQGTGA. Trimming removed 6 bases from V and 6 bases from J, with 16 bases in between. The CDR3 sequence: CASRAGGPGDTQYF. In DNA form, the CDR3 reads TGTGCCAGCAGAGCCGGGGGTCCCGGGGATACGCAGTATTTT.

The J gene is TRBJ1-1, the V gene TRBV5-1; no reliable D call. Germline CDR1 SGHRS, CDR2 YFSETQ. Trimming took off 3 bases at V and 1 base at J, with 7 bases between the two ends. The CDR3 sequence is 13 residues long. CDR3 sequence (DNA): TGCGCCAGCAGCTCAGGTTCGAACACTGAAGCTTTCTTT. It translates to CASSSGSNTEAFF.

CDR3 bases: TGTGCCAGCAGCGAACAAGGGGGTCGAGGCTACACCTTC. This sequence encodes CASSEQGGRGYTF. The chain has TRBV7-3 and TRBJ1-2, with D perhaps matching TRBD1 (6 bases). V lost 5 bases and J lost 8, with 15 bases in between. CDR1 is SGHTA and CDR2 is FQGTGA in the germline V gene. This CDR3 region has 13 residues.

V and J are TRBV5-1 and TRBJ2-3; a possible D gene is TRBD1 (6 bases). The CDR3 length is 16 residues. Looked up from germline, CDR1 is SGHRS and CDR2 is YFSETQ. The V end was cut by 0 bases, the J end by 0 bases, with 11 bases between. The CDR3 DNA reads TGCGCCAGCAGCTTGGCGATGGGGGCTAGCACAGATACGCAGTATTTT. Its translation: CASSLAMGASTDTQYF.

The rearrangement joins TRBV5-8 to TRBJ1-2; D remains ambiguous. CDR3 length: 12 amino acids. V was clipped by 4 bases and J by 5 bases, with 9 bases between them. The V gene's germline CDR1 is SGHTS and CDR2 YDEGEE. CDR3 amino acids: CASSTDYYGYTF. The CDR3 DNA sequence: TGTGCCAGCAGCACGGACTATTATGGCTACACCTTC. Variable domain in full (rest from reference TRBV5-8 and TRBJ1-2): EAGVTQSPTHLIKTRGQQATLRCSPISGHTSVYWYQQALGLGLQFLLWYDEGEERNRGNFPPRFSGRQFPNYSSELNVNALELEDSALYLCASSTDYYGYTFGSGTRLTVV.

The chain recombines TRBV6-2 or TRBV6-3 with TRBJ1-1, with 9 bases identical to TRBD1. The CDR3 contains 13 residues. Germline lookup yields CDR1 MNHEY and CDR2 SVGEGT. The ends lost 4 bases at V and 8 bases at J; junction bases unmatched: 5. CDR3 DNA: TGTGCCAGCAGTTTAACAGGGGGCCTCGAAGCTTTCTTT. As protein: CASSLTGGLEAFF.

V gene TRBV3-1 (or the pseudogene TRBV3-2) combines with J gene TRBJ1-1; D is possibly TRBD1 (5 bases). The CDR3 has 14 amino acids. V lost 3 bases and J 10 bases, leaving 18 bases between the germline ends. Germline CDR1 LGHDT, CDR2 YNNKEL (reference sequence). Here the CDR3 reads CASSQEGPPGRAFF. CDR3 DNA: TGTGCCAGCAGCCAGGAGGGACCGCCCGGGAGAGCTTTCTTT.

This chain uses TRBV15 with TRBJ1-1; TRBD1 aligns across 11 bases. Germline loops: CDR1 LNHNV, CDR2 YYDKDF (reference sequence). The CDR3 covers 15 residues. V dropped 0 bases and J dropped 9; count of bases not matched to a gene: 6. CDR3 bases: TGTGCCACCAGCAGAGACTTGTCGGACAGGGGGCAAGCTTTCTTT. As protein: CATSRDLSDRGQAFF.

The CDR3 region has the DNA TGTGCCAGCAGTTTGGGCTCCCCCATGGCGAACTATGGCTACACCTTC. Protein sequence: CASSLGSPMANYGYTF. The gene calls are TRBV27 and TRBJ1-2; D gene uncertain. This CDR3 has 16 amino acids. Germline V gene lookup returns CDR1 MNHEY and CDR2 SMNVEV (reference sequence). V was shortened by 3 bases and J by 2 bases, with 16 bases between the two germline ends.